These T cell receptor beta chains were read from a single sample in a study of blood T cell repertoires in COVID-19. Data came from immunoSEQ multiplex PCR; TCRdb stores just in-frame clones and leaves some out. This sample has about 310,000 clones, with 90% found just once. The sample comprised peripheral blood. The receptors originated from a woman younger than 45 with COVID-19, enrolled during active disease. CDR3s leave out the opening cysteine and the closing phenylalanine or tryptophan. The D gene is left open where the match is weak. Clone sizes are given selectively: once, few, many, or a class where the clone is expanded.

-,-,TRBV2,ASSARQDNQPQH
TRBD2,-,TRBV30,AWTRLAGVVLNEQF
TRBD1,-,TRBV19,ASSIYRGQGDQPQH
-,few,TRBV11-2,ASSFQGGNTIY
-,few,TRBV7-9,ASSHSDSGNTIY
-,-,TRBV5-1,ASSLDRGGEKLF
-,many,TRBV5-4,ASSLDQGTDTQY
TRBD1,-,TRBV7-2,ASSLQGGSNQPQH
-,-,TRBV5-8,ASSLAVIRGEKLF
TRBD2,-,TRBV6-6,ASSTGTSTEETQY
-,-,TRBV25-1,ASSEHSGELF
-,-,TRBV19,ASSTQIGQSYSNQPQH
TRBD1,-,TRBV9,ASSPRDRGRSTNEKLF
-,-,TRBV7-9,ASSYGDNPYQETQY
-,-,TRBV7-9,ASSLGLDRSPLH
-,-,TRBV11-2,ASSPQGFSYNEQF